Below are 29 T cell receptor beta chains sequenced from a single sample in a study of beta chain features in type 1 diabetes (dated by TCRdb to the late 2010s). The protocol used for the library was the immunoSEQ multiplex PCR assay. The entire amount of isolated RNA was reverse transcribed using the High Capacity cDNA Reverse Transcription Kit, so the sequenced TCRB transcripts were expressed ones. TCRdb obtained this table from immuneACCESS and retained in-frame rearrangements with V and J assigned. These tables miss some clones; where compared with another copy, unresolved V genes account for less than half of the shortfall, and the remainder is unexplained. In this sample the table shows under 300,000 clones, under 8.5% of which occur a single time. 1% of the sample belongs to the ten largest clones. The sample consisted of central memory CD4+ T cells from blood. These receptors were taken from a woman in her late teens or twenties in good health.

The rearrangement links TRBV27 to TRBJ1-5; TRBD1 aligns across 7 bases. The V and J ends lost 6 bases and 2 bases, in that order; junction bases with no gene match: 4. The CDR3 consists of 14 residues. The germline V gene has CDR1 MNHEY and CDR2 SMNVEV (reference sequence). Written as DNA, the CDR3 is TGTGCCAGCAGGGAGCAGGGGGGCAATCAGCCCCAGCATTTT. It translates to CASREQGGNQPQHF.

This clone was observed many times. V usage is TRBV4-3 and J usage is TRBJ2-7, with a tentative D call TRBD2 (6 bases). CDR1 is LGHNA and CDR2 is YSLEER in the germline V gene. The CDR3 consists of 14 residues. V gave up 6 bases and J gave up 0 bases, with 12 bases separating them. The CDR3 reads CASSLGGLSYEQYF. The CDR3 region has the DNA TGCGCCAGCAGTTTGGGGGGACTCTCCTACGAGCAGTACTTC.

The chain has TRBV18 and TRBJ2-7, with D unresolved. CDR3 size: 12 residues. Trimming cost V 4 bases and J 3 bases, with 7 bases left between them. Germline CDR1 reads KGHSH; CDR2 reads LQKENI. For the CDR3, the DNA is TGTGCCAGCTCACTAGGGAACTACGAGCAGTACGTC. Translation gives CASSLGNYEQYV.

Concerning this clone itself: Other DNA sequences in the same sample also yield this CDR3. This rearrangement joins TRBV2 to TRBJ1-5, with 11 bases identical to TRBD1. The J segment lost 4 bases and the V segment lost 6 bases, leaving 2 bases of the junction unmatched. The CDR3 runs 14 residues. CDR1 is SNHLY and CDR2 is FYNNEI in the germline V gene. The CDR3 loop reads CASRGQGGNQPQHF. The CDR3 nucleotides are TGTGCCAGCAGGGGACAGGGGGGGAATCAGCCCCAGCATTTT.

The chain uses TRBV4-1 and TRBJ2-1; no clear D gene. Deletions cut 3 bases from V and 9 bases from J, with 12 bases between. The CDR3 is 13 residues long. Germline V gene sequence: CDR1 MGHRA, CDR2 YSYEKL. This CDR3 reads CASSHEIRGEQFF. The CDR3 DNA reads TGCGCCAGCAGCCATGAGATCCGAGGTGAGCAGTTCTTC.

The chain recombines TRBV7-6 with TRBJ1-2, with a possible D match to TRBD1 (5 bases). V lost 0 bases to trimming and J lost 7 bases, with 12 bases between them. Germline V gene sequence: CDR1 SGHVS, CDR2 FNYEAQ. The CDR3 is 14 amino acids. CDR3 bases: TGTGCCAGCAGCTTAGCGCCAGGGACGGGTGGCTACACCTTC. This translates into CASSLAPGTGGYTF.

This clone was detected a few times. The chain couples TRBV7-2 to TRBJ2-1; 7 positions agree with TRBD1. V lost 5 bases, J lost 1 base, and 5 bases stayed unmatched. Germline V lookup: CDR1 SGHTA, CDR2 FQGNSA. The CDR3 is made up of 15 amino acids. The DNA for the CDR3 is TGTGCCAGCAGCGCCGGGACAGCTTCCTACAATGAGCAGTTCTTC. Protein sequence: CASSAGTASYNEQFF. The full variable domain, rest sourced from reference TRBV7-2 and TRBJ2-1, is GAGVSQSPSNKVTEKGKDVELRCDPISGHTALYWYRQSLGQGLEFLIYFQGNSAPDKSGLPSDRFSAERTGGSVSTLTIQRTQQEDSAVYLCASSAGTASYNEQFFGPGTRLTVL.

This clone appeared a few times. The rearrangement uses TRBV5-1 and TRBJ2-2; 10 bases fit TRBD1. The CDR3 contains 16 residues. Germline CDR1 is SGHRS and CDR2 is YFSETQ. V lost 6 bases to trimming and J lost 5 bases; unmatched junction nucleotides: 10. The CDR3 region has the DNA TGCGCCAGCAACCTACCGGGACAGGGGAATACCGGGGAGCTGTTTTTT. Translating it yields CASNLPGQGNTGELFF.

Remarks on this clone: Other DNA variants within this sample encode the same CDR3. V gene TRBV6-5 combines with J gene TRBJ1-6; tentatively, D is TRBD1 (6 bases). Germline-derived CDR1 and CDR2 are MNHEY and SVGAGI. This CDR3 is 13 amino acids long. Deletions cut 2 bases from V and 10 bases from J, with 9 bases between. CDR3 DNA: TGTGCCAGCAGTTACGAGGGGGGATCACCCCTCCACTTT. Translation gives CASSYEGGSPLHF.

This sequence joins TRBV19 and TRBJ2-3; maybe TRBD1 (6 bases). CDR1 is LNHDA, CDR2 SQIVND, per germline (reference sequence). The CDR3 covers 15 residues. With 6 bases removed from V and 3 bases from J, the gap between germline ends came to 16 bases. CDR3 protein: CASRKPGVVTDTQYF. The CDR3, as DNA: TGTGCCAGTAGAAAACCAGGGGTTGTAACAGATACGCAGTATTTT. Filled out from reference TRBV19 and TRBJ2-3, the complete variable domain reads DGGITQSPKYLFRKEGQNVTLSCEQNLNHDAMYWYRQDPGQGLRLIYYSQIVNDFQKGDIAEGYSVSREKKESFPLTVTSAQKNPTAFYLCASRKPGVVTDTQYFGPGTRLTVL.

This clone turned up a few times. The J gene is TRBJ2-4, the V gene TRBV2, with a tentative D call TRBD1 (5 bases). In germline, CDR1 is SNHLY, CDR2 FYNNEI. The ends were cut back, 6 bases at V and 3 bases at J, with 12 bases in the middle. This CDR3 has 14 residues. CDR3 residues: CASSETVVKNIQYF. CDR3 nucleotide sequence: TGTGCCAGCAGCGAGACAGTTGTCAAAAACATTCAGTACTTC. The complete variable domain, with remaining parts taken from reference TRBV2 and TRBJ2-4, reads EPEVTQTPSHQVTQMGQEVILRCVPISNHLYFYWYRQILGQKVEFLVSFYNNEISEKSEIFDDQFSVERPDGSNFTLKIRSTKLEDSAMYFCASSETVVKNIQYFGAGTRLSVL.

This clone was seen a handful of times. The rearrangement joins TRBV19 to TRBJ1-5; 7 bases align to TRBD1. Germline V gene sequence: CDR1 LNHDA, CDR2 SQIVND (reference sequence). With 5 bases clipped from V and 5 bases from J, the junction kept 9 bases outside the gene matches. This CDR3 has 15 residues. This CDR3 is CASSRRRQGDQPQHF. In DNA form, the CDR3 reads TGTGCCAGTAGTCGGCGAAGACAGGGAGATCAGCCCCAGCATTTT.

This clone showed up just a few times. The rearrangement links TRBV4-3 to TRBJ1-3; no clear D. This CDR3 has 15 residues. The germline V and J ends were trimmed by 6 bases and 4 bases, with 16 bases remaining between them. CDR1 LGHNA and CDR2 YSLEER come from the germline V gene. The CDR3 DNA reads as TGCGCCAGCAGTCGCGGGGAGGGTTCCGGAAACACCATATATTTT. Amino acid sequence: CASSRGEGSGNTIYF.

The chain uses TRBV2 and TRBJ2-3; 8 nucleotides line up with TRBD1. CDR3 length equals 15 residues. Germline V gives CDR1 SNHLY, CDR2 FYNNEI. The V gene end was trimmed by 2 bases and the J gene end by 5 bases; junction bases not matched to a gene: 6. DNA of the CDR3: TGTGCCAGCAGTGAAAACGGACAGGGAGGAGATACGCAGTATTTT. It yields the protein CASSENGQGGDTQYF.

The chain links TRBV4-1 to TRBJ2-1, with TRBD2 matching over 7 bases. In germline, CDR1 is MGHRA, CDR2 YSYEKL. The CDR3 is 16 residues long. With 4 bases clipped from V and 3 bases from J, the junction kept 9 bases outside the gene matches. This chain's CDR3 is CASSPRLAGDYNEQFF. CDR3 DNA: TGCGCCAGCAGCCCTCGATTAGCGGGTGACTACAATGAGCAGTTCTTC.

This clone was picked up a small number of times. The V and J genes are TRBV27 and TRBJ2-1; 7 bases line up with TRBD1. V dropped 5 bases and J dropped 4; count of bases not matched to a gene: 5. CDR3 length equals 14 residues. Germline values: CDR1 MNHEY, CDR2 SMNVEV (reference sequence). The CDR3 is CASSKDRFYNEQFF. The CDR3 region has the DNA TGTGCCAGCAGTAAGGACAGGTTTTACAATGAGCAGTTCTTC.

The rearrangement uses TRBV5-8 and TRBJ2-3; perhaps TRBD2 as D (6 bases). Germline V gene lookup returns CDR1 SGHTS and CDR2 YDEGEE. The V and J ends lost 5 bases and 9 bases respectively, with 19 bases between them. The CDR3 is 14 residues long. CDR3 loop: CASRSGLPAVTQYF. In DNA, the CDR3 is TGTGCCAGCAGGTCGGGACTGCCGGCTGTGACGCAGTATTTT. Variable domain in full (rest from reference TRBV5-8 and TRBJ2-3): EAGVTQSPTHLIKTRGQQATLRCSPISGHTSVYWYQQALGLGLQFLLWYDEGEERNRGNFPPRFSGRQFPNYSSELNVNALELEDSALYLCASRSGLPAVTQYFGPGTRLTVL.

The rearrangement uses TRBV10-3 and TRBJ2-1; 9 bases are a match to TRBD2. Trimming took 0 bases from V and 4 from J; bases not matched to a gene: 4. Germline-derived CDR1 and CDR2 are ENHRY and SYGVKD. The CDR3 runs 16 residues. CDR3 sequence: CAISESPSGEYNEQFF. The CDR3 nucleotides are TGTGCCATCAGTGAGTCGCCTAGCGGGGAGTACAATGAGCAGTTCTTC.

This clone was seen a handful of times. The V gene is TRBV2, the J gene TRBJ2-3; 9 nucleotides match TRBD2. Trimming at V came to 7 bases and at J to 8 bases, leaving 13 bases not matched to a gene. This CDR3 has 15 amino acids. Germline V CDR1 and CDR2: SNHLY, FYNNEI. The CDR3 DNA reads TGTGCCAGCAAAGTGGATAGCGGGGGTGCGGGTACGCAGTATTTT. It is translated as CASKVDSGGAGTQYF.

The CDR3 here is CASSLGAVVGSGNTIYF. DNA for the CDR3: TGTGCCAGCAGCTTAGGGGCTGTCGTTGGCTCTGGAAACACCATATATTTT. The rearrangement links TRBV7-2 to TRBJ1-3; D not resolved. The CDR3 runs 17 residues. The germline V gene has CDR1 SGHTA and CDR2 FQGNSA. V was shortened by 1 base and J by 0 bases, with 13 bases between the two germline ends.

The V and J genes are TRBV18 and TRBJ2-5; 8 nucleotides align to TRBD1. J gave up 4 bases and V 6 bases, and 4 bases lay outside the gene matches. Germline values: CDR1 KGHSH, CDR2 LQKENI. CDR3 length: 13 residues. This CDR3 is CASSQTGAETQYF. CDR3 DNA sequence: TGTGCCAGCTCCCAGACAGGGGCAGAGACCCAGTACTTC.

This rearrangement joins TRBV19 to TRBJ2-7, with 10 bases that match TRBD1. V trimming: 4 bases; J trimming: 0 bases; junction bases outside the gene matches: 3. The CDR3 is 15 amino acids. CDR1 is LNHDA, CDR2 SQIVND, per germline (reference sequence). Here the CDR3 reads CASSTGTGVSYEQYF. CDR3 DNA sequence: TGTGCCAGTAGTACCGGGACAGGGGTCTCCTACGAGCAGTACTTC.

This clone appeared many times. The gene calls are TRBV7-2 and TRBJ1-1; D not certain. This CDR3 is built from 14 residues. Germline CDR1 reads SGHTA; CDR2 reads FQGNSA. Deletions cut 4 bases from V and 0 bases from J, with 9 bases between. Here the CDR3 DNA reads TGTGCCAGCAGCTCCCCGAATATGAACACTGAAGCTTTCTTT. This translates into CASSSPNMNTEAFF.

This clone showed up just a few times. This sequence joins TRBV6-1 and TRBJ2-5; 12 positions match TRBD2. The V segment lost 4 bases and the J segment 5 bases; nucleotides outside the gene matches: 14. There are 18 residues in the CDR3. Germline V gene data show CDR1 as MNHNS and CDR2 as SASEGT. This chain's CDR3 is CASSVGAASGGAWETQYF. The CDR3 DNA reads TGTGCCAGCAGTGTAGGAGCGGCTAGCGGGGGGGCCTGGGAGACCCAGTACTTC.

The chain's CDR3 is CASSVSIHYEQYV. The CDR3 DNA reads as TGTGCCAGCAGTGTGAGCATTCACTACGAGCAGTACGTC. This chain connects TRBV6-5 to TRBJ2-7; D is uncertain. This CDR3 region has 13 residues. Trimming left V 5 bases short and J 3 bases short, with 11 bases between. Germline-derived CDR1 and CDR2 are MNHEY and SVGAGI.

This clone came up a few times. The chain uses TRBV4-2 and TRBJ2-4; no definite D call. The CDR3 spans 17 residues. Trimming shortened V by 0 bases and J by 1 base, and 13 bases separated the two germline ends. Germline V lookup: CDR1 LGHNA, CDR2 YNFKEQ. CDR3 in DNA: TGTGCCAGCAGCCAAGAACTGTCCCTGGGGGCCAAAAACATTCAGTACTTC. Translating gives CASSQELSLGAKNIQYF.

V gene TRBV5-1 combines with J gene TRBJ2-7; 8 bases fit TRBD1. The CDR3 sequence is 12 residues long. In germline, CDR1 is SGHRS, CDR2 YFSETQ. J gave up 6 bases and V 4 bases, and 3 bases lay outside the gene matches. CDR3 sequence reads: CASSPQGAEQYF. As DNA, the CDR3 is TGCGCCAGCAGCCCCCAGGGGGCCGAGCAGTACTTC.

This clone has at least ten counts. The rearrangement links TRBV7-9 to TRBJ2-7, with no clear D. CDR3 length: 13 residues. Germline V CDR1 and CDR2: SEHNR, FQNEAQ (reference sequence). The germline V and J ends were trimmed by 7 bases and 0 bases, with 10 bases remaining between them. This chain's CDR3 is CASTRPGSYEQYV. CDR3 bases: TGTGCCAGCACCCGGCCGGGCTCCTACGAGCAGTACGTC.

The rearrangement joins TRBV7-9 to TRBJ2-5; TRBD2 matches 8 bases. Germline values: CDR1 SEHNR, CDR2 FQNEAQ (reference sequence). Trimming took 5 bases from V and 5 from J; bases not matched to a gene: 13. The CDR3 has 16 residues. CDR3 nucleotides: TGTGCCAGCAGCCCTCCGCGGGCGGGGGGTCTGGAGACCCAGTACTTC. It specifies CASSPPRAGGLETQYF.